This entry is about one T cell receptor (beta chain). Sequencing was performed with immunoSEQ multiplex PCR; in TCRdb, only in-frame clones are kept and a portion is missing. The sample lists hundreds of thousands of clones, around nine tenths occurring once. The data belong to a study of blood T cell repertoires in COVID-19. CDR1 is SGHRS, CDR2 YFSETQ, per germline. The CDR3 consists of 15 residues. V dropped 2 bases and J dropped 4; count of bases not matched to a gene: 3. The study drew participants aged about 18 to 95 years from under 30 US areas. Each recovered donor of Cohort 3 presented with two negative PCRs, clearance, or symptom resolution.

Material: PBMCs or T cells enriched from blood (not recorded which). The TCR sequence derives from a woman aged 50 to 65 who had recovered from COVID-19. The J gene is TRBJ2-3, the V gene TRBV5-1; 11 bases line up with TRBD2. For the CDR3, the DNA is TGCGCCAGCAGCTTACTAGCGGGAGTTTCAGATACGCAGTATTTT. It is translated as CASSLLAGVSDTQYF.